Here is one TCR beta chain with its context. The record originates from a study of T cell changes during pregnancy in multiple sclerosis. Some clones are missing from TCRdb's copy, which holds only in-frame ones; the method was immunoSEQ multiplex PCR. In the table there are under 100,000 clones, around 93% of which are singletons. With 3 bases removed from V and 3 bases from J, the gap between germline ends came to 6 bases. The CDR3 is made up of 13 amino acids. The germline V gene has CDR1 SGHVS and CDR2 FQNEAQ. The source material was peripheral blood, sampled in the first trimester of pregnancy. The chain has TRBV7-8 and TRBJ1-5; no reliable D call. The source is a female donor in good health, enrolled as a control in a pregnancy study. CDR3 nucleotides: TGTGCCAGCAGCTTCGGGAACAATCAGCCCCAGCATTTT. Translation gives CASSFGNNQPQHF.